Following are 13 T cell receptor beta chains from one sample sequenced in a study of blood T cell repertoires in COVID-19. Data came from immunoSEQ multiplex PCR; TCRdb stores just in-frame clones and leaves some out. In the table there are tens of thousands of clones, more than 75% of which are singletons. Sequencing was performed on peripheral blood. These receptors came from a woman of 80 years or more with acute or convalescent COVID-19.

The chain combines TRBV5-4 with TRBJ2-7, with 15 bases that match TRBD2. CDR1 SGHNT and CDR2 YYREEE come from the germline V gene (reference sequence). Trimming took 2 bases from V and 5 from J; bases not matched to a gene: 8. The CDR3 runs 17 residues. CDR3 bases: TGTGCCAGCAGCTTCGGACTAGCGGGGGGGCCTACCCACGAGCAGTACTTC. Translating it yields CASSFGLAGGPTHEQYF. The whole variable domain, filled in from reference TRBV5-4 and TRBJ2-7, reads ETGVTQSPTHLIKTRGQQVTLRCSSQSGHNTVSWYQQALGQGPQFIFQYYREEENGRGNFPPRFSGLQFPNYSSELNVNALELDDSALYLCASSFGLAGGPTHEQYFGPGTRLTVT.

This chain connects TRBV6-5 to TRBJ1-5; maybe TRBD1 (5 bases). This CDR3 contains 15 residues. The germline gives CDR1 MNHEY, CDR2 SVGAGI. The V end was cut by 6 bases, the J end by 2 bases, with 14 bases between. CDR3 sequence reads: CASSFPGLGNQPQHF. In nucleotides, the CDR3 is TGTGCCAGCAGCTTTCCAGGGTTGGGCAATCAGCCCCAGCATTTT.

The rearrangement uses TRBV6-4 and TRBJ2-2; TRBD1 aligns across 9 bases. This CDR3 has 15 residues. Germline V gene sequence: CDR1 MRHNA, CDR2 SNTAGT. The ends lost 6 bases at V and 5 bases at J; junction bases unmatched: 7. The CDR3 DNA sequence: TGTGCCAGCAGCCCCGGGACAGGGCTTACCGGGGAGCTGTTTTTT. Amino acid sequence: CASSPGTGLTGELFF.

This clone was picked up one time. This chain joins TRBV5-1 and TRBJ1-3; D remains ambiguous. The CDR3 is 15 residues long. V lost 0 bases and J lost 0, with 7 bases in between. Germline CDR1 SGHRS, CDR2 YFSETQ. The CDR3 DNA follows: TGCGCCAGCAGCTTGGCGGGGAACTCTGGAAACACCATATATTTT. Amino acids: CASSLAGNSGNTIYF.

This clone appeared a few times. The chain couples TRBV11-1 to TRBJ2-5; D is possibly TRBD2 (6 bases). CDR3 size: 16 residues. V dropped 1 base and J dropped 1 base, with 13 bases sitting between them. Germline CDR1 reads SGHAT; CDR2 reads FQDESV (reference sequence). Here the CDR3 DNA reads TGTGCCAGCAGCTTAGGTTTGCGGGGAATCCAAGAGACCCAGTACTTC. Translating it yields CASSLGLRGIQETQYF. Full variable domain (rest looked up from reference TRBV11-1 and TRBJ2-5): EAEVAQSPRYKITEKSQAVAFWCDPISGHATLYWYRQILGQGPELLVQFQDESVVDDSQLPKDRFSAERLKGVDSTLKIQPAELGDSAMYLCASSLGLRGIQETQYFGPGTRLLVL.

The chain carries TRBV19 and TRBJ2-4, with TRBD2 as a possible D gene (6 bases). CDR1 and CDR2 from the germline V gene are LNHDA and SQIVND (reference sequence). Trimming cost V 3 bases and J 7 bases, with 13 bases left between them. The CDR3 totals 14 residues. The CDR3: CASSIPGGMNIQYF. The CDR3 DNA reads TGTGCCAGTAGTATTCCCGGGGGAATGAACATTCAGTACTTC.

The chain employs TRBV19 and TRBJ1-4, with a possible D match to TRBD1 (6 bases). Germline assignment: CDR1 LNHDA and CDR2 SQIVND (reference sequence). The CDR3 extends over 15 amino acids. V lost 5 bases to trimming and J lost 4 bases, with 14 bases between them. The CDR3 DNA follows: TGTGCCAGTAGTGGCCCCCAGGACAGTAATGAAAAACTGTTTTTT. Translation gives CASSGPQDSNEKLFF.

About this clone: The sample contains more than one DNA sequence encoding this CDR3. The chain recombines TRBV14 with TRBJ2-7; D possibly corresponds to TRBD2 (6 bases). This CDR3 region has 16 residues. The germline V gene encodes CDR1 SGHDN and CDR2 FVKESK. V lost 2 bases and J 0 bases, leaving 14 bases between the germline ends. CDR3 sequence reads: CASSQRRGSPSYEQYF. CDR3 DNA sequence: TGTGCCAGCAGCCAACGGCGGGGTTCGCCCTCCTACGAGCAGTACTTC. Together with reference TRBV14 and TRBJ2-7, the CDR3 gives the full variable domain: EAGVTQFPSHSVIEKGQTVTLRCDPISGHDNLYWYRRVMGKEIKFLLHFVKESKQDESGMPNNRFLAERTGGTYSTLKVQPAELEDSGVYFCASSQRRGSPSYEQYFGPGTRLTVT.

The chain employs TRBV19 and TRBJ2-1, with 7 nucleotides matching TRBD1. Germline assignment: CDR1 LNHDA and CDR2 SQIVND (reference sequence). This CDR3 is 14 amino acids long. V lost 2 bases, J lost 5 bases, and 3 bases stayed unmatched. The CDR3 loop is CASSIRGRNNEQFF. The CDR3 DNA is TGTGCCAGTAGTATAAGGGGGCGGAACAATGAGCAGTTCTTC.

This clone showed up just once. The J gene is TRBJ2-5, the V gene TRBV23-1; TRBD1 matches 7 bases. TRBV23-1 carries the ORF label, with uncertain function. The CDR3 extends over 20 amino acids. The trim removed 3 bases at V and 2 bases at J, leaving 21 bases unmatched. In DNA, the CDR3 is TGCGCCAGCAGTCATCCCAAAATTGTGGTGTCGACAGGGAAACAAGAGACCCAGTACTTC. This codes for CASSHPKIVVSTGKQETQYF.

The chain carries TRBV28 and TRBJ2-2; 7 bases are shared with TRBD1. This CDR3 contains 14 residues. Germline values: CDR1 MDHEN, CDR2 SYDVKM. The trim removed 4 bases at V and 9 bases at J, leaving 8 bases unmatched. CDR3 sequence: CASSYDRVLRELFF. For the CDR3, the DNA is TGTGCCAGCAGTTACGACAGGGTGCTGCGGGAGCTGTTTTTT.

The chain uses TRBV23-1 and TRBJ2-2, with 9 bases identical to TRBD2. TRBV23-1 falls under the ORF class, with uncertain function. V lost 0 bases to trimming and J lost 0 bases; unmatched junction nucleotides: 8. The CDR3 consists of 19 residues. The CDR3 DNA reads TGCGCCAGCAGTCAATCAGAAGAGCGGGAGGTTACGAACACCGGGGAGCTGTTTTTT. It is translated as CASSQSEEREVTNTGELFF.

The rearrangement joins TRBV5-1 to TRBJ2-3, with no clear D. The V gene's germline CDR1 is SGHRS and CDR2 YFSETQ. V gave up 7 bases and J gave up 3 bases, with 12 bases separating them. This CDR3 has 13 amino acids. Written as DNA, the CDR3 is TGCGCCAGCTGGGCCCTTCCGACAGATACGCAGTATTTT. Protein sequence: CASWALPTDTQYF. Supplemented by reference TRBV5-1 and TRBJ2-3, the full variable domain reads KAGVTQTPRYLIKTRGQQVTLSCSPISGHRSVSWYQQTPGQGLQFLFEYFSETQRNKGNFPGRFSGRQFSNSRSEMNVSTLELGDSALYLCASWALPTDTQYFGPGTRLTVL.